Presented here are 9 T cell receptor beta chains from one specimen sequenced in a study of cytomegalovirus exposure and HLA in healthy donors. It was with 60 Vbeta and 13 Jbeta primers that the PCR ran. Data came from immunoSEQ multiplex PCR; TCRdb stores just in-frame clones and leaves some out. This table holds approximately 210,000 clones. The sample taken for sequencing was PBMCs. The receptor set was obtained from a woman younger than 45 in good health and CMV-seropositive.

The V gene is TRBV11-3, the J gene TRBJ2-2, with D uncertain. Germline loops: CDR1 SGHNT, CDR2 YENEEA. The V and J ends lost 6 bases and 4 bases respectively, with 9 bases between them. CDR3 length equals 13 residues. CDR3 sequence reads: CASRPRGTGELFF. CDR3 DNA sequence: TGTGCCAGCAGGCCGCGAGGCACCGGGGAGCTGTTTTTT. The entire variable domain, with the rest obtained from reference TRBV11-3 and TRBJ2-2, is as follows: EAGVVQSPRYKIIEKKQPVAFWCNPISGHNTLYWYLQNLGQGPELLIRYENEEAVDDSQLPKDRFSAERLKGVDSTLKIQPAELGDSAVYLCASRPRGTGELFFGEGSRLTVL.

The chain is built from TRBV2 and TRBJ1-5, with D tentatively TRBD1 (5 bases). Germline-derived CDR1 and CDR2 are SNHLY and FYNNEI. This CDR3 is built from 15 residues. The germline V and J ends were trimmed by 4 bases and 0 bases, with 10 bases remaining between them. In DNA, the CDR3 is TGTGCCAGCAGTGCGGGGGATCTTAGCAATCAGCCCCAGCATTTT. It is translated as CASSAGDLSNQPQHF.

The chain joins TRBV29-1 to TRBJ2-5; 14 bases are a match to TRBD2. The V and J ends lost 6 bases and 4 bases, in that order; junction bases with no gene match: 7. This CDR3 has 15 amino acids. Germline V gene data show CDR1 as SQVTM and CDR2 as ANQGSEA. This CDR3 reads CSVWTSGGPGETQYF. CDR3 nucleotides: TGCAGCGTCTGGACTAGCGGGGGGCCTGGAGAGACCCAGTACTTC.

The CDR3 DNA reads TGTGCCAGCAGCTTAGAAGCGGGACTTTCCTACGAGCAGTACTTC. Residues: CASSLEAGLSYEQYF. The chain employs TRBV11-3 and TRBJ2-7; 7 bases map to TRBD2. Germline V CDR1 and CDR2: SGHNT, YENEEA. The ends lost 0 bases at V and 1 base at J; junction bases unmatched: 3. This CDR3 spans 15 amino acids.

The V and J genes are TRBV10-3 and TRBJ1-6, with TRBD1 as a possible D gene (6 bases). This CDR3 is built from 13 residues. The V end was cut by 11 bases, the J end by 10 bases, with 18 bases between. Germline V gene sequence: CDR1 ENHRY, CDR2 SYGVKD. The CDR3 loop is CAGQQGGGSPLHF. As DNA, the CDR3 is TGTGCCGGCCAACAGGGCGGAGGATCACCCCTCCACTTT.

The chain recombines TRBV28 with TRBJ2-7; weak D call: TRBD2 (6 bases). The CDR3 consists of 13 residues. The germline CDR1 and CDR2 sequences are MDHEN and SYDVKM. V gave up 5 bases and J gave up 3 bases, with 11 bases separating them. CDR3 sequence reads: CASSPSGYYEQYF. The CDR3 DNA sequence: TGTGCCAGCAGTCCAAGCGGGTACTACGAGCAGTACTTC.

The rearrangement uses TRBV6-5 and TRBJ1-3, with D perhaps TRBD1 (6 bases). The germline V gene encodes CDR1 MNHEY and CDR2 SVGAGI. The CDR3 spans 14 residues. Trimming removed 8 bases from V and 1 base from J, with 12 bases in between. CDR3 nucleotide sequence: TGTGCCAGCCGCTTTACAGGGTCTGGAAACACCATATATTTT. Encoded protein: CASRFTGSGNTIYF.

This chain joins TRBV13 and TRBJ2-5; 9 bases match TRBD1. Germline assignment: CDR1 PRHDT and CDR2 FYEKMQ (reference sequence). This CDR3 has 17 residues. V was clipped by 5 bases and J by 4 bases; unmatched bases: 14. The CDR3 DNA sequence: TGTGCCAGCAGCCCTCCTACTGGGACAGGGAGGGGAGAGACCCAGTACTTC. Translation gives CASSPPTGTGRGETQYF.

The gene calls are TRBV27 and TRBJ2-1, with 10 bases aligning to TRBD2. Germline values: CDR1 MNHEY, CDR2 SMNVEV (reference sequence). Germline trimming cut 4 bases from V and 8 bases from J; bases unmatched to any gene: 17. The length of the CDR3 is 18 residues. The CDR3 region is CASSSDASGGPSVDEQFF. DNA of the CDR3: TGTGCCAGCAGTTCCGATGCTAGCGGGGGCCCTTCGGTGGATGAGCAGTTCTTC.